Below, one T cell receptor beta chain is given with its context. Only in-frame clones appear in the TCRdb table, and some are missing; sequencing was by immunoSEQ multiplex PCR. The sample has around 620,000 clones; around 96% are singletons. CD45RO-negative, CCR7-selected cells formed the naive CD8 fraction, which excluded terminally differentiated effector memory CD45RA+ cells. This sample was included in a study of shared clonotypes between healthy human individuals. Study as a whole: CD4 naive and memory got three plates each, CD8 naive two, CD8 memory one.

What was sequenced was naive CD8+ T cells sorted from blood. This sequence was found in a woman younger than 45 in good health.

The CDR3 is CASSGTSGKAGELFF. In DNA, the CDR3 is TGTGCCAGTAGTGGGACTAGCGGGAAAGCCGGGGAGCTGTTTTTT. This chain connects TRBV19 to TRBJ2-2; 13 bases match TRBD2. CDR1 and CDR2 (germline): LNHDA, SQIVND (reference sequence). The CDR3 contains 15 residues. The ends lost 5 bases at V and 6 bases at J; junction bases unmatched: 3. The whole variable domain, remainder taken from reference TRBV19 and TRBJ2-2, is DGGITQSPKYLFRKEGQNVTLSCEQNLNHDAMYWYRQDPGQGLRLIYYSQIVNDFQKGDIAEGYSVSREKKESFPLTVTSAQKNPTAFYLCASSGTSGKAGELFFGEGSRLTVL.